Below are 4 T cell receptor beta chains sequenced from a single sample in a study of shared clonotypes between healthy human individuals. The assay was immunoSEQ multiplex PCR, and TCRdb's table has in-frame clones only and misses some. Among 2.3 million or so clones listed, 90% to 95% were seen once. Sequencing was carried out using naive CD4+ T cells from PBMCs. This sample's subset: CD45RA+ positively selected. These receptors all come from a man between 18 and 35 years old in good health. Some clones in this sample may be carry-over from other donors' samples.

The chain joins TRBV9 to TRBJ1-3; no definite D call. The CDR3 runs to 18 residues. V was trimmed by 2 bases and J by 0 bases, leaving 18 bases between them. In germline, CDR1 is SGDLS, CDR2 YYNGEE. CDR3 region: CASSVDDDGRFSGNTIYF. CDR3 nucleotide sequence: TGTGCCAGCAGCGTGGACGATGACGGGCGTTTCTCTGGAAACACCATATATTTT.

This chain joins TRBV6-6 and TRBJ1-2; D is unclear. V was trimmed by 2 bases and J by 5 bases, leaving 6 bases between them. Germline V gives CDR1 MNHNY, CDR2 SVGAGI (reference sequence). This CDR3 spans 12 amino acids. The CDR3 DNA sequence: TGTGCCAGCAGTTACGGGTCTTATGGCTACACCTTC. The encoded protein is CASSYGSYGYTF.

In its sample, this clone was seen once. The chain carries TRBV7-9 and TRBJ2-5; TRBD1 agrees at 9 bases. V dropped 5 bases and J dropped 5; count of bases not matched to a gene: 9. The CDR3 totals 15 residues. In germline, CDR1 is SEHNR, CDR2 FQNEAQ (reference sequence). CDR3 DNA sequence: TGTGCCAGCAGCCGCACAGGGGGCAGGGTTGAGACCCAGTACTTC. It is translated as CASSRTGGRVETQYF.

The V call is TRBV4-1, the J call TRBJ2-3, with unresolved D. The V gene's germline CDR1 is MGHRA and CDR2 YSYEKL. This CDR3 spans 15 amino acids. V was trimmed by 0 bases and J by 6 bases, leaving 13 bases between them. CDR3 in amino acids: CASSQEGPPPDTQYF. CDR3 coding DNA: TGCGCCAGCAGCCAAGAAGGGCCCCCCCCGGATACGCAGTATTTT.